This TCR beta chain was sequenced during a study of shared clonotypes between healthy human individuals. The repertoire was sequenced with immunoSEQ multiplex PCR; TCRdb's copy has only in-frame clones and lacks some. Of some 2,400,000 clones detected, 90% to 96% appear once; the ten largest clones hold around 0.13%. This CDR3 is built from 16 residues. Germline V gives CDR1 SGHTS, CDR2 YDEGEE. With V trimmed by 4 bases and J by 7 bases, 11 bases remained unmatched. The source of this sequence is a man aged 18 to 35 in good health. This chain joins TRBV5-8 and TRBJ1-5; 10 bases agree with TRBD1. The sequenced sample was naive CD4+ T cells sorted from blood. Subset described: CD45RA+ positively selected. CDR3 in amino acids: CASSLIVTGGRQPQHF. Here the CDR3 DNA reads TGTGCCAGCAGCCTCATAGTGACAGGGGGCAGGCAGCCCCAGCATTTT.